This T cell receptor (beta chain) is from a study of radiation and T cells in renal cell carcinoma. About the research overall: Nephrectomy followed 15 Gy stereotactic body radiation by 4 weeks.

TCRdb's table, derived via immunoSEQ multiplex PCR, lists solely in-frame clones and lacks some. Seen here are some 120,000 clones, about 81% observed once, and the top ten hold over 1.5%. Time point given: blood 2 weeks post-SBRT. The treatment: 15 Gy SBRT to primary tumor, nephrectomy 4 weeks later. Serial blood draws occurred at baseline and 2 and 4 weeks post-SBRT. Sample: blood, taken from a patient whose treatment included radiotherapy and nephrectomy. This sequence originates from a woman in her sixties with renal cell carcinoma.

The CDR3 DNA is TGTGCCAGCTCACCTGGACTAGCGGGAGGATCAGATACGCAGTATTTT. Translation: CASSPGLAGGSDTQYF. The chain recombines TRBV18 with TRBJ2-3, with 14 bases aligning to TRBD2. CDR1 and CDR2 from the germline V gene are KGHSH and LQKENI. Trimming removed 3 bases from V and 4 bases from J; junction bases left unmatched: 3. CDR3 length: 16 residues.